Below, 21 T cell receptor beta chains from the same sample are listed, as sequenced in a study of spatial heterogeneity in lung cancer. No antigens are known for them. Time point indicated: sample taken at primary tumor resection. Each CDR3 protein is one row after TCRdb ran MiXCR on the 5' RACE reads. This sample yields 15,000 to 20,000 distinct CDR3 sequences, of which 5% to 7.5% are seen a single time; 5.5% to 8% belongs to the top ten. General study findings and limits: Higher tumor mutation counts went along with higher counts of expanded intratumoral alpha and beta TCRs.

Here the sequenced sample was lung tumor tissue, taken at surgery. The receptors here all came from a male donor with early-stage non-small cell lung cancer.

On this clonotype itself: Since the library was made to target alpha chains, this beta chain is a stray read and its abundance is not meaningful. This sequence joins TRBV7-8 and TRBJ1-2, with no clear D. Per germline, CDR1 SGHVS and CDR2 FQNEAQ. This CDR3 region has 13 residues. The V and J ends lost 1 base and 9 bases respectively, with 12 bases between them. The CDR3 is CASSLVGSRSYTF. In nucleotides, the CDR3 is TGTGCCAGCAGCTTAGTGGGCAGTAGAAGCTACACCTTC.

The table lists this clonotype with many counts. In a library made to pick up alpha chains, this beta chain is a stray read with a size that means little. The rearrangement links TRBV5-1 to TRBJ2-5; D call uncertain. The CDR3 covers 11 residues. The germline CDR1 and CDR2 sequences are SGHRS and YFSETQ. V was pared by 5 bases and J by 3 bases, with 5 bases between. The CDR3, as DNA: TGCGCCAGCAGTTATGAAGAGACCCAGTACTTC. Translated, it gives CASSYEETQYF.

As to this clonotype: In a library made to pick up alpha chains, this beta chain is a stray read with a size that means little. J is TRBJ2-1 and V is TRBV14; 7 bases map to TRBD2. J gave up 8 bases and V 3 bases, and 10 bases lay outside the gene matches. This CDR3 contains 15 residues. Looked up from germline, CDR1 is SGHDN and CDR2 is FVKESK. The CDR3 reads CASSHGGSNGYEQFF. CDR3 nucleotides: TGTGCCAGCAGCCACGGCGGGAGTAACGGGTATGAGCAGTTCTTC.

The sample holds many counts of this clonotype. For a library built for alpha chains, this beta chain is a stray read; little rests on its size. The chain is built from TRBV29-1 and TRBJ2-5; D may be TRBD2 (5 bases). Germline CDR1 is SQVTM and CDR2 is ANQGSEA. The CDR3 has 13 amino acids. With 6 bases removed from V and 4 bases from J, the gap between germline ends came to 15 bases. CDR3 in amino acids: CSVGSSIGETQYF. The CDR3 coding sequence is TGCAGCGTGGGATCTAGCATTGGAGAGACCCAGTACTTC.

This clonotype came up a few times. A junction boundary mismatches the germline segment, possibly from a read error. This beta chain appears as a stray read in a library generated for alpha chains; its size is not informative. The rearrangement joins TRBV18 to TRBJ1-5; tentative D call: TRBD1 (6 bases). Germline V gives CDR1 KGHSH, CDR2 LQKENI. The CDR3 contains 18 residues. The CDR3 DNA follows: TGTTCCAGCTCACTGCTAGCCATGGACAGAGATAGCAATCAGCCCCAGCATTTT. Protein product: CSSSLLAMDRDSNQPQHF.

With respect to this clonotype: This beta chain is off target for a library built for alpha chains, so its abundance means little. V is TRBV6-6 and J is TRBJ1-1; 8 positions agree with TRBD1. Germline-derived CDR1 and CDR2 are MNHNY and SVGAGI (reference sequence). The CDR3 totals 15 residues. V lost 2 bases to trimming and J lost 4 bases; unmatched junction nucleotides: 6. The CDR3 region is CASSYHSGGRTEAFF. The CDR3 DNA sequence: TGTGCCAGCAGTTACCACTCAGGGGGCCGCACTGAAGCTTTCTTT.

This clonotype was counted many times. Found in a library prepared for alpha chains, this beta chain is an off-target read, and its abundance has little meaning. The rearrangement uses TRBV12-3 or TRBV12-4 and TRBJ1-5, with D perhaps TRBD1 (5 bases). The CDR3 is made up of 15 amino acids. V was shortened by 7 bases and J by 5 bases, with 18 bases between the two germline ends. CDR3: CASTPGQGFDQPQHF. CDR3 coding DNA: TGTGCCAGCACCCCGGGGCAGGGATTCGATCAGCCCCAGCATTTT.

This clonotype came up many times. Because the library targeted alpha chains, this beta chain is an off-target read whose size means little. CDR3 bases: TGTGCCAGCAGTCCTAAGCAGGGGGGAGGAGAGCAGTTCTTC. Amino acids: CASSPKQGGGEQFF. This chain links TRBV4-2 with TRBJ2-1; D perhaps matches TRBD1 (7 bases). There are 14 residues in the CDR3. The germline V gene has CDR1 LGHNA and CDR2 YNFKEQ. V lost 6 bases, J lost 10 bases, and 19 bases lay in between.

This clonotype was counted many times. This beta chain turned up in a library designed for alpha chains; as an off-target read, its abundance says little. The V call is TRBV30, the J call TRBJ2-1, with D unclear. The CDR3 covers 11 residues. Germline V gene lookup returns CDR1 GTSNPN and CDR2 SVGIG (reference sequence). Trimming cost V 4 bases and J 8 bases, with 9 bases left between them. CDR3 DNA sequence: TGTGCCTGGAAACTAAGGCATGAGCAGTTCTTC. Residues: CAWKLRHEQFF.

Judged by abundance, this clonotype is medium-sized. For a library built for alpha chains, this beta chain is a stray read; little rests on its size. This chain joins TRBV5-6 and TRBJ2-3, with 7 bases lining up with TRBD1. This CDR3 has 13 residues. CDR1 is SGHDT, CDR2 YYEEEE, per germline. After removal of 2 bases from V and 5 bases from J, the junction contained 2 bases not matched to a gene. The CDR3 loop reads CASSLSGGDTQYF. The DNA of the CDR3 is TGTGCCAGCAGCTTATCAGGGGGAGATACGCAGTATTTT. The entire variable domain, with the rest obtained from reference TRBV5-6 and TRBJ2-3, is as follows: DAGVTQSPTHLIKTRGQQVTLRCSPKSGHDTVSWYQQALGQGPQFIFQYYEEEERQRGNFPDRFSGHQFPNYSSELNVNALLLGDSALYLCASSLSGGDTQYFGPGTRLTVL.

This clonotype was counted many times. This beta chain lies outside the target of a library built for alpha chains; its clone size means little. The chain is built from TRBV6-1 and TRBJ2-6; D is uncertain. This CDR3 spans 14 amino acids. Germline V CDR1 and CDR2: MNHNS, SASEGT. V was clipped by 2 bases and J by 0 bases, with 2 bases between them. The DNA for the CDR3 is TGTGCCAGCAGTGAATTCTCTGGGGCCAACGTCCTGACTTTC. Amino acid sequence: CASSEFSGANVLTF.

This clonotype has a count of ten or more. This beta chain turned up in a library designed for alpha chains; as an off-target read, its abundance says little. Here the CDR3 DNA reads TGTGCCAGCAGTACTACTAGCGGGGGGACCTACGAGCAGTACTTC. This encodes CASSTTSGGTYEQYF. V and J are TRBV6-6 and TRBJ2-7; TRBD2 matches at 12 bases. Germline lookup yields CDR1 MNHNY and CDR2 SVGAGI (reference sequence). J was trimmed by 2 bases and V by 5 bases; bases with no gene match: 4. The CDR3 loop spans 15 amino acids.

This clonotype was seen many times. Because the library targeted alpha chains, this beta chain is an off-target read whose size means little. This sequence joins TRBV7-6 and TRBJ2-7; D is possibly TRBD1 or TRBD2 (5 bases each). The germline gives CDR1 SGHVS, CDR2 FNYEAQ. This CDR3 is 16 amino acids long. The V end was cut by 1 base, the J end by 6 bases, with 19 bases between. The CDR3, as DNA: TGTGCCAGCAGCTTAGTTGAGGGGCCCCTCAGCGTCGAGCAGTACTTC. It yields the protein CASSLVEGPLSVEQYF. Looking up the rest from reference TRBV7-6 and TRBJ2-7 gives the full variable domain: GAGVSQSPRYKVTKRGQDVALRCDPISGHVSLYWYRQALGQGPEFLTYFNYEAQQDKSGLPNDRFSAERPEGSISTLTIQRTEQRDSAMYRCASSLVEGPLSVEQYFGPGTRLTVT.

This clonotype was picked up many times. This beta chain was picked up by a library intended for alpha chains and is off target, so its count carries little meaning. The chain carries TRBV7-2 and TRBJ1-5; possible D gene TRBD1, 6 bases. Germline CDR1 is SGHTA and CDR2 is FQGNSA. The CDR3 totals 16 residues. With 1 base removed from V and 1 base from J, the gap between germline ends came to 11 bases. The CDR3 DNA sequence: TGTGCCAGCAGCTTAGTTGGGGGGCCCAGCAATCAGCCCCAGCATTTT. Its translation is CASSLVGGPSNQPQHF.

In its sample, this clonotype was seen many times. This beta chain represents an off-target read in a library built for alpha chains; its size is of limited meaning. The V gene is TRBV7-9, the J gene TRBJ1-1; TRBD1 is a possible D gene (5 bases). Germline lookup yields CDR1 SEHNR and CDR2 FQNEAQ (reference sequence). The CDR3 runs to 15 residues. V lost 4 bases and J lost 0, with 12 bases in between. CDR3 sequence reads: CASSYSGTVNTEAFF. In nucleotides, the CDR3 is TGTGCCAGCAGCTACTCCGGGACCGTGAACACTGAAGCTTTCTTT. The entire variable domain, with the rest obtained from reference TRBV7-9 and TRBJ1-1, is as follows: DTGVSQNPRHKITKRGQNVTFRCDPISEHNRLYWYRQTLGQGPEFLTYFQNEAQLEKSRLLSDRFSAERPKGSFSTLEIQRTEQGDSAMYLCASSYSGTVNTEAFFGQGTRLTVV.

Many counts were recorded for this clonotype. This beta chain appears as a stray read in a library generated for alpha chains; its size is not informative. The J gene is TRBJ1-1, the V gene TRBV5-1, with D possibly matching TRBD1 (6 bases). The CDR3 is made up of 14 amino acids. Germline V lookup: CDR1 SGHRS, CDR2 YFSETQ. The V end was cut by 5 bases, the J end by 1 base, with 12 bases between. CDR3: CASRVAGANTEAFF. The CDR3 bases are TGCGCCAGCAGGGTGGCAGGGGCGAACACTGAAGCTTTCTTT. Based on the CDR3 plus reference TRBV5-1 and TRBJ1-1, the full variable domain is KAGVTQTPRYLIKTRGQQVTLSCSPISGHRSVSWYQQTPGQGLQFLFEYFSETQRNKGNFPGRFSGRQFSNSRSEMNVSTLELGDSALYLCASRVAGANTEAFFGQGTRLTVV.

This clonotype was seen only a few times. This beta chain is a stray read from a library made for alpha chains; its abundance is not meaningful. J is TRBJ1-3 and V is TRBV28; maybe TRBD1 (6 bases). The CDR3 totals 15 residues. The V gene's germline CDR1 is MDHEN and CDR2 SYDVKM. V was cut by 3 bases and J by 0 bases, with 9 bases left in between. DNA of the CDR3: TGTGCCAGCAGTTTGGGGGGCAGCTCTGGAAACACCATATATTTT. It codes for CASSLGGSSGNTIYF. The full variable domain, with the rest looked up from reference TRBV28 and TRBJ1-3, is DVKVTQSSRYLVKRTGEKVFLECVQDMDHENMFWYRQDPGLGLRLIYFSYDVKMKEKGDIPEGYSVSREKKERFSLILESASTNQTSMYLCASSLGGSSGNTIYFGEGSWLTVV.

Note on this clonotype: This beta chain is an off-target read within a library intended for alpha chains, so its frequency means little. The chain uses TRBV24-1 and TRBJ2-7, with D tentatively TRBD1 (5 bases). The CDR3 has 12 residues. Germline V lookup: CDR1 KGHDR, CDR2 SFDVKD. V lost 8 bases and J lost 3, with 10 bases in between. The CDR3 sequence: CATMGQDYEQYF. The CDR3 nucleotides read TGTGCCACCATGGGGCAAGACTACGAGCAGTACTTC.

This clonotype qualifies as medium-sized. This beta chain lies outside the target of a library built for alpha chains; its clone size means little. The V and J genes are TRBV6-1 and TRBJ2-2, with TRBD2 matching 13 bases. CDR1 is MNHNS, CDR2 SASEGT, per germline. J lost 3 bases, V lost 6 bases, and 10 bases had no gene match. The CDR3 extends over 18 amino acids. The CDR3: CASRHGLAGVRHTGELFF. Written as DNA, the CDR3 is TGTGCCAGCAGGCACGGACTAGCGGGAGTGAGACACACCGGGGAGCTGTTTTTT.

This clonotype is labeled as medium-sized. As an off-target read in a library built for alpha chains, this beta chain has a frequency of little significance. V and J are TRBV6-2 or TRBV6-3 and TRBJ1-1; no firm D call. The CDR3 extends over 15 amino acids. Trimming shortened V by 2 bases and J by 7 bases, and 17 bases separated the two germline ends. CDR1 is MNHEY and CDR2 is SVGEGT in the germline V gene. This CDR3 is CASSYEAGEFGEAFF. CDR3 DNA sequence: TGTGCCAGCAGTTACGAGGCAGGAGAATTCGGTGAAGCTTTCTTT.

This clonotype was counted a few times. Since the library was made to target alpha chains, this beta chain is a stray read and its abundance is not meaningful. The chain combines TRBV28 with TRBJ2-7; 12 positions agree with TRBD1. The CDR3 consists of 15 residues. Looked up from germline, CDR1 is MDHEN and CDR2 is SYDVKM. J lost 3 bases, V lost 5 bases, and 5 bases had no gene match. CDR3 nucleotide sequence: TGTGCCAGCAGTCCGGGACAGGGGGCTCTCTACGAGCAGTACTTC. Protein: CASSPGQGALYEQYF.